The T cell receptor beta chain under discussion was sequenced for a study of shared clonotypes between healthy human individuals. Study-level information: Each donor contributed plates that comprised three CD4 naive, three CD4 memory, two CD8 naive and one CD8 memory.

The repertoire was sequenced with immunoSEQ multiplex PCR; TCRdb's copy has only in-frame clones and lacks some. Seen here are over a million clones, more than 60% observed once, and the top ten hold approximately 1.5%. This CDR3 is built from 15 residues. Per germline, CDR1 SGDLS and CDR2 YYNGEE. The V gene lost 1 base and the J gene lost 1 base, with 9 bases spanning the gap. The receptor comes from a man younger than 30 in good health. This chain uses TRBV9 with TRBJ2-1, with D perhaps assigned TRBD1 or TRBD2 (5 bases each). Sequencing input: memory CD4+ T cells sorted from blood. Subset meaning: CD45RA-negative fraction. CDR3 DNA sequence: TGTGCCAGCAGCGTACGGGACCAATCCTACAATGAGCAGTTCTTC. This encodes CASSVRDQSYNEQFF.